The 25 T cell receptor beta chains given below trace back to one sample, sequenced in a study of technical replicates of blood from several donors. The protocol was immunoSEQ multiplex PCR, while the TCRdb copy is restricted to in-frame clones and leaves out a portion. This table holds tens of thousands of clones, roughly 91% found once. The sequenced material came from T cells isolated from PBMCs. The source of these receptors is a human donor in good health. Some clones in this sample may be carry-over from other donors' samples.

This chain links TRBV28 with TRBJ1-5, with no clear D. This CDR3 comprises 13 residues. Trimming cost V 2 bases and J 4 bases, with 6 bases left between them. Germline CDR1 is MDHEN and CDR2 is SYDVKM. The CDR3: CASSLVQNQPQHF. The CDR3 bases are TGTGCCAGCAGTTTAGTGCAGAATCAGCCCCAGCATTTT.

The chain links TRBV27 to TRBJ2-3; 9 bases are a match to TRBD2. The germline V gene encodes CDR1 MNHEY and CDR2 SMNVEV (reference sequence). The J segment lost 1 base and the V segment lost 5 bases, leaving 16 bases of the junction unmatched. The CDR3 loop spans 19 amino acids. This CDR3 is CASSDSGRGLSLGTDTQYF. Here the CDR3 DNA reads TGTGCCAGCAGTGATAGCGGGAGAGGTCTCTCACTAGGCACAGATACGCAGTATTTT.

The chain is built from TRBV13 and TRBJ2-2, with 7 bases fitting TRBD2. Germline CDR1 and CDR2: PRHDT and FYEKMQ (reference sequence). This CDR3 is built from 14 residues. With 7 bases clipped from V and 0 bases from J, the junction kept 2 bases outside the gene matches. CDR3 region: CASKAGSNTGELFF. CDR3 nucleotide sequence: TGTGCCAGCAAAGCGGGGTCGAACACCGGGGAGCTGTTTTTT.

The V and J genes are TRBV28 and TRBJ1-5; possibly TRBD1 for D (6 bases). The V end lost 2 bases, the J end lost 5 bases, and 13 bases lay between the germline ends. The CDR3 has 15 residues. Germline CDR1 MDHEN, CDR2 SYDVKM. The chain's CDR3 is CASSLGDTNYQPQHF. Here the CDR3 DNA reads TGTGCCAGCAGTTTAGGGGACACTAACTATCAGCCCCAGCATTTT.

The chain uses TRBV4-2 and TRBJ2-7, with TRBD1 identical over 9 bases. CDR3 length: 14 residues. Germline-derived CDR1 and CDR2 are LGHNA and YNFKEQ. V lost 7 bases to trimming and J lost 3 bases; unmatched junction nucleotides: 7. CDR3 protein: CASKPGQGHYEQYF. The DNA of the CDR3 is TGTGCCAGCAAACCGGGACAGGGTCACTACGAGCAGTACTTC.

This rearrangement joins TRBV28 to TRBJ2-1, with a possible D match to TRBD2 (7 bases). The ends were cut back, 2 bases at V and 14 bases at J, with 16 bases in the middle. The CDR3 runs to 13 residues. Germline values: CDR1 MDHEN, CDR2 SYDVKM. CDR3 region: CASSLSAGAGKFF. CDR3 in DNA: TGTGCCAGCAGTTTAAGTGCGGGGGCGGGGAAGTTCTTC.

The chain has TRBV4-1 and TRBJ2-6; 7 bases are a match to TRBD1. Germline assignment: CDR1 MGHRA and CDR2 YSYEKL. This CDR3 is built from 18 residues. V shed 5 bases and J 0 bases; nucleotides not matched to a gene: 10. As DNA, the CDR3 is TGCGCCAGCAGCTCCTTACAGGGGATGGCCTCTGGGGCCAACGTCCTGACTTTC. Translated: CASSSLQGMASGANVLTF.

The J gene is TRBJ2-2, the V gene TRBV5-4; D may be TRBD2 (5 bases). Deletions cut 3 bases from V and 7 bases from J, with 13 bases between. In germline, CDR1 is SGHNT, CDR2 YYREEE (reference sequence). CDR3 size: 14 residues. The CDR3 coding sequence is TGTGCCAGCAGCTACCTAACTAGTAACGGGGAGCTGTTTTTT. Its translation: CASSYLTSNGELFF.

The chain links TRBV11-2 to TRBJ2-1; D might be TRBD1 (6 bases). This CDR3 spans 16 amino acids. The germline V and J ends were trimmed by 0 bases and 1 base, with 10 bases remaining between them. The V gene's germline CDR1 is SGHAT and CDR2 FQNNGV. For the CDR3, the DNA is TGTGCCAGCAGCTTAGAGGGACAAAAATCCTACAATGAGCAGTTCTTC. Its translation: CASSLEGQKSYNEQFF.

The chain joins TRBV7-8 to TRBJ1-5; D remains ambiguous. Trimming removed 5 bases at V and 1 base at J, with 12 bases between. The germline V gene has CDR1 SGHVS and CDR2 FQNEAQ. The CDR3 has 15 amino acids. The DNA for the CDR3 is TGTGCCAGCAGCGCCCGTGGAGAAAGCAATCAGCCCCAGCATTTT. This translates into CASSARGESNQPQHF.

This chain connects TRBV28 to TRBJ1-3, with D possibly being TRBD1 (6 bases). The CDR3 runs to 14 residues. V shed 7 bases and J shed 0 bases, with 10 bases lying between them. Germline assignment: CDR1 MDHEN and CDR2 SYDVKM. The CDR3 bases are TGTGCCAGCATCAAAGGGGGCTCTGGAAACACCATATATTTT. It encodes CASIKGGSGNTIYF.

In this sample, this clone turned up once. V usage is TRBV5-1 and J usage is TRBJ2-7, with 11 bases lining up with TRBD1. The CDR3 contains 14 residues. Germline trimming cut 4 bases from V and 5 bases from J; bases unmatched to any gene: 5. Germline values: CDR1 SGHRS, CDR2 YFSETQ. CDR3 in DNA: TGCGCCAGCAGCCTGGGACAGGGGGACGACGAGCAGTACTTC. Protein sequence: CASSLGQGDDEQYF.

The chain combines TRBV6-6 with TRBJ1-5; D perhaps matches TRBD1 (6 bases). Germline assignment: CDR1 MNHNY and CDR2 SVGAGI (reference sequence). Trimming shortened V by 10 bases and J by 2 bases, and 15 bases separated the two germline ends. The CDR3 has 14 amino acids. The CDR3 sequence: CATKGTRGNQPQHF. CDR3 bases: TGTGCCACGAAAGGGACAAGGGGCAATCAGCCCCAGCATTTT.

The V call is TRBV19, the J call TRBJ1-5; D gene uncertain. Germline V lookup: CDR1 LNHDA, CDR2 SQIVND (reference sequence). This CDR3 is built from 13 residues. V was clipped by 7 bases and J by 0 bases, with 7 bases between them. CDR3 residues: CASTPPSNQPQHF. The CDR3 nucleotides read TGTGCCAGTACTCCCCCTAGCAATCAGCCCCAGCATTTT.

The chain combines TRBV2 with TRBJ2-1; the D gene is possibly TRBD1 (5 bases). The germline CDR1 and CDR2 sequences are SNHLY and FYNNEI. V shed 2 bases and J shed 6 bases, with 8 bases lying between them. There are 13 residues in the CDR3. The CDR3: CASSELRANEQFF. CDR3 nucleotide sequence: TGTGCCAGCAGTGAACTCAGGGCCAATGAGCAGTTCTTC.

This chain links TRBV5-1 with TRBJ2-1; 8 bases match TRBD2. Germline-derived CDR1 and CDR2 are SGHRS and YFSETQ. The CDR3 loop spans 15 amino acids. Trimming at V came to 5 bases and at J to 4 bases, leaving 8 bases not matched to a gene. The CDR3 here is CASSFTSGLYNEQFF. DNA for the CDR3: TGCGCCAGCAGTTTTACTAGCGGCCTATACAATGAGCAGTTCTTC.

This clone showed up just once. J is TRBJ2-3 and V is TRBV28; D unclear. The germline CDR1 and CDR2 sequences are MDHEN and SYDVKM. The CDR3 totals 14 residues. V lost 5 bases, J lost 2 bases, and 11 bases lay in between. CDR3 sequence reads: CASSMADNTDTQYF. The CDR3 nucleotides are TGTGCCAGCAGTATGGCGGATAACACAGATACGCAGTATTTT.

The V gene is TRBV2, the J gene TRBJ2-7; TRBD2 matches 13 bases. This CDR3 is built from 15 residues. Germline CDR1 SNHLY, CDR2 FYNNEI. Losses at the gene ends were 4 bases for V and 1 base for J; bases not matched to a gene: 1. The CDR3 DNA reads TGTGCCAGCAGTGCGGGACTAGCGGGGTCCTACGAGCAGTACTTC. Its translation: CASSAGLAGSYEQYF. The whole variable domain, remainder taken from reference TRBV2 and TRBJ2-7, is EPEVTQTPSHQVTQMGQEVILRCVPISNHLYFYWYRQILGQKVEFLVSFYNNEISEKSEIFDDQFSVERPDGSNFTLKIRSTKLEDSAMYFCASSAGLAGSYEQYFGPGTRLTVT.

V is TRBV7-8 and J is TRBJ1-1; TRBD1 is a possible D gene (6 bases). The V end was cut by 4 bases, the J end by 1 base, with 16 bases between. The germline V gene has CDR1 SGHVS and CDR2 FQNEAQ. The CDR3 spans 16 residues. Here the CDR3 DNA reads TGTGCCAGCAGCTCGAACCGGGGGGCACAGAACACTGAAGCTTTCTTT. Amino acids: CASSSNRGAQNTEAFF.

As to this clone: The same CDR3 also results from other DNA sequences found in this sample. The CDR3 here is CASSALGVNTEAFF. For the CDR3, the DNA is TGTGCCAGCAGCGCCCTAGGGGTGAACACTGAAGCTTTCTTT. The chain joins TRBV7-3 to TRBJ1-1, with a weak D call TRBD1 (5 bases). The CDR3 is 14 residues long. The germline V gene encodes CDR1 SGHTA and CDR2 FQGTGA. Trimming removed 5 bases at V and 0 bases at J, with 10 bases between. Full variable domain (missing parts from reference TRBV7-3 and TRBJ1-1): GAGVSQTPSNKVTEKGKYVELRCDPISGHTALYWYRQSLGQGPEFLIYFQGTGAADDSGLPNDRFFAVRPEGSVSTLKIQRTERGDSAVYLCASSALGVNTEAFFGQGTRLTVV.

V is TRBV5-4 and J is TRBJ1-2; 11 nucleotides align to TRBD1. Trimming cost V 4 bases and J 3 bases; bases outside gene matches: 5. From germline, CDR1 is SGHNT and CDR2 YYREEE (reference sequence). The CDR3 runs 15 residues. The DNA of the CDR3 is TGTGCCAGCAGCACTGGGACAGGGGGGGACTATGGCTACACCTTC. Protein product: CASSTGTGGDYGYTF. Based on the CDR3 plus reference TRBV5-4 and TRBJ1-2, the full variable domain is ETGVTQSPTHLIKTRGQQVTLRCSSQSGHNTVSWYQQALGQGPQFIFQYYREEENGRGNFPPRFSGLQFPNYSSELNVNALELDDSALYLCASSTGTGGDYGYTFGSGTRLTVV.

The CDR3 spells CASSKSGVSYEQYF. CDR3 DNA sequence: TGCGCCAGCAGCAAATCAGGGGTGTCCTACGAGCAGTACTTC. V gene TRBV10-2 combines with J gene TRBJ2-7; perhaps TRBD1 as D (6 bases). The CDR3 is made up of 14 amino acids. V lost 6 bases and J lost 1, with 13 bases in between. CDR1 WSHSY and CDR2 SAAADI come from the germline V gene.

The sample holds a few counts of this clone. The J gene is TRBJ2-1, the V gene TRBV5-4, with TRBD1 as a possible D gene (6 bases). This CDR3 comprises 15 residues. Trimming left V 1 base short and J 7 bases short, with 15 bases between. CDR1 SGHNT and CDR2 YYREEE come from the germline V gene (reference sequence). This chain's CDR3 is CASSLSRRGGNEQFF. CDR3 DNA: TGTGCCAGCAGCTTGTCGCGGAGAGGGGGTAATGAGCAGTTCTTC.

The gene calls are TRBV30 and TRBJ1-4, with 8 bases aligning to TRBD1. The CDR3 length is 15 residues. In germline, CDR1 is GTSNPN, CDR2 SVGIG (reference sequence). V gave up 2 bases and J gave up 3 bases; unmatched junction bases: 5. This chain's CDR3 is CAWSKNRGANEKLFF. DNA for the CDR3: TGTGCCTGGAGTAAGAACAGGGGGGCTAATGAAAAACTGTTTTTT.

The J gene is TRBJ2-2, the V gene TRBV7-6; TRBD2 matches at 7 bases. Germline lookup yields CDR1 SGHVS and CDR2 FNYEAQ. This CDR3 spans 14 amino acids. J lost 2 bases, V lost 5 bases, and 2 bases had no gene match. The CDR3 sequence: CASSASGNTGELFF. DNA of the CDR3: TGTGCCAGCAGCGCTAGCGGAAACACCGGGGAGCTGTTTTTT.